This TCR beta chain was found in a study of shared clonotypes between healthy human individuals. Overall study findings and caveats: How much donors shared clonotypes was expected to be affected by sequencing depth. A handful of donors held around 5% of naive CD4 clonotypes in common.

About this clone: Its specificity is not known.

V trimming: 3 bases; J trimming: 2 bases; junction bases outside the gene matches: 9. Germline loops: CDR1 SGHAT, CDR2 FQDESV (reference sequence). There are 18 residues in the CDR3. Source study methods: ImmunoSEQ supplied junction-only sequences lacking quality scores, so filtering was different. Method: immunoSEQ multiplex PCR; TCRdb's copy keeps in-frame clones and lacks some. V and J calls and clone size come straight from that table; D and trimming were deduced from the DNA. The data hold under 2.5 million clones, with about nine tenths observed a single time. This TCR came from a man aged 18-30 years in good health. Some clones in this sample may be carry-over from other donors' samples. This chain joins TRBV11-1 and TRBJ2-5; TRBD2 matches at 13 bases. Sequencing was done on a sample of naive CD4+ T cells from PBMCs. Noted subset: CD45RA+ positively selected. The CDR3 DNA reads as TGTGCCAGCAGCTTTGGACTAGCGGGAGCCATGTATCAAGAGACCCAGTACTTC. It yields the protein CASSFGLAGAMYQETQYF.